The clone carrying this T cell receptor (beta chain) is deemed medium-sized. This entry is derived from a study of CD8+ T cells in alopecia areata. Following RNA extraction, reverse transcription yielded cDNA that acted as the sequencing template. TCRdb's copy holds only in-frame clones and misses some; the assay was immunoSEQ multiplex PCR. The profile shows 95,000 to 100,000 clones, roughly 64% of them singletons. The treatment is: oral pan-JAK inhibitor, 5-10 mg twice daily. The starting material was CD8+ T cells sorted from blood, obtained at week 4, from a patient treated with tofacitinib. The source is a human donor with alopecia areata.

CDR3 DNA: TGTGCCAGCAGCTTAGGGAGTTACACTGAAGCTTTCTTT. Residues: CASSLGSYTEAFF. The V call is TRBV7-6, the J call TRBJ1-1; D is undetermined. Germline lookup yields CDR1 SGHVS and CDR2 FNYEAQ. Trimming shortened V by 1 base and J by 3 bases, and 6 bases separated the two germline ends. The CDR3 spans 13 residues.